This TCR beta chain was sequenced in a study of vaccination effects on CD4 cells after COVID-19. Study at large: Peptide-pool stimulation followed by sequencing identified expanded antigen-specific CD4+ clonotypes in the ViraFEST assay. Each participant was administered two doses of either the BNT162b2 or the mRNA-1273 vaccine.

Culture proceeded for roughly ten days, and CD4+ T cells were then isolated. All vaccine recipients tested negative for nucleocapsid antibodies and had never contracted SARS-CoV-2 infection. About this clone: No antigen is known for it.

Clones were sequenced by immunoSEQ multiplex PCR, and TCRdb holds only the in-frame ones, with some missing. This sample has 50,000 to 60,000 clones; more than 60% occur once, and the top ten carry roughly 3.2%. The CDR3 runs to 15 residues. Losses at the gene ends were 2 bases for V and 6 bases for J; bases not matched to a gene: 6. Germline CDR1 reads LNHDA; CDR2 reads SQIVND (reference sequence). Here the sequenced sample was CD4+ T cells from PBMCs cultured without peptide, taken before COVID-19 vaccination. The TCR sequence derives from a human donor who received a COVID-19 vaccine. The chain uses TRBV19 and TRBJ2-3; 9 positions match TRBD1. The CDR3 region has the DNA TGTGCCAGTAGTATAAGGGACAGGGATCAGGATACGCAGTATTTT. It codes for CASSIRDRDQDTQYF.